The clone carrying this TCR beta chain was found a few times. Assay: immunoSEQ multiplex PCR; the TCRdb copy retains only in-frame clones and omits some. The table has about 83,000 clones, approximately 96% seen once. This record belongs to a study of cytomegalovirus exposure and HLA in healthy donors. V dropped 5 bases and J dropped 5; count of bases not matched to a gene: 6. Germline loops: CDR1 SGHAT, CDR2 FQNNGV. The CDR3 is made up of 14 amino acids. V and J are TRBV11-2 and TRBJ1-2, with 9 positions matching TRBD1. The specimen was PBMCs. The sequence was obtained from a woman aged 18-29 years in good health and CMV-seronegative. CDR3 sequence reads: CASSERTGVYGYTF. CDR3 sequence (DNA): TGTGCCAGCAGCGAAAGGACAGGGGTATATGGCTACACCTTC.